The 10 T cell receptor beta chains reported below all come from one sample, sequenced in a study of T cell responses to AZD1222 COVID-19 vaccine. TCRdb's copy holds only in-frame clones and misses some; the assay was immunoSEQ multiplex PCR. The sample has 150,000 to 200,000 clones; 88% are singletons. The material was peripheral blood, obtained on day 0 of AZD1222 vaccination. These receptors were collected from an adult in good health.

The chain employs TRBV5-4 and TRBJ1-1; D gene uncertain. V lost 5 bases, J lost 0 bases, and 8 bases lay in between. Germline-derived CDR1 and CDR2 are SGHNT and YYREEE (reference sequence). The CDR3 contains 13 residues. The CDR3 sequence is CASSNLMNTEAFF. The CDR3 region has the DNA TGTGCCAGCAGTAATCTCATGAACACTGAAGCTTTCTTT. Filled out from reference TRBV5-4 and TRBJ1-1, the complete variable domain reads ETGVTQSPTHLIKTRGQQVTLRCSSQSGHNTVSWYQQALGQGPQFIFQYYREEENGRGNFPPRFSGLQFPNYSSELNVNALELDDSALYLCASSNLMNTEAFFGQGTRLTVV.

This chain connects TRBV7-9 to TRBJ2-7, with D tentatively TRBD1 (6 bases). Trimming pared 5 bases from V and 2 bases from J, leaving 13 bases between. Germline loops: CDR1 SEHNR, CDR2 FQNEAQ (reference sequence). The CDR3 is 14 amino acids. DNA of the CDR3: TGTGCCAGCAGCCCACAGGGTTCGCCCTACGAGCAGTACTTC. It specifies CASSPQGSPYEQYF.

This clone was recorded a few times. The CDR3 reads CASSQGSGTDTQYF. CDR3 nucleotide sequence: TGTGCCAGCAGCCAAGGATCTGGGACAGATACGCAGTATTTT. The chain has TRBV5-6 and TRBJ2-3; no reliable D call. CDR1 SGHDT and CDR2 YYEEEE come from the germline V gene. The CDR3 is 14 residues long. V was clipped by 4 bases and J by 3 bases, with 12 bases between them. Complete variable domain (other parts from reference TRBV5-6 and TRBJ2-3): DAGVTQSPTHLIKTRGQQVTLRCSPKSGHDTVSWYQQALGQGPQFIFQYYEEEERQRGNFPDRFSGHQFPNYSSELNVNALLLGDSALYLCASSQGSGTDTQYFGPGTRLTVL.

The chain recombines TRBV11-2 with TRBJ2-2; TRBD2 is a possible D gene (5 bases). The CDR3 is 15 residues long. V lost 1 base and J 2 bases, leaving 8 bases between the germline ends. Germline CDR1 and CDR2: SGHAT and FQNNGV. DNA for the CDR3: TGTGCCAGCAGCTTAGCGGGGAAAAACACCGGGGAGCTGTTTTTT. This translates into CASSLAGKNTGELFF.

This CDR3 is CASSRNPGGANVLTF. The CDR3 bases are TGTGCCAGCAGCCGCAACCCGGGCGGGGCCAACGTCCTGACTTTC. This chain connects TRBV14 to TRBJ2-6; D not resolved. The germline V and J ends were trimmed by 4 bases and 4 bases, with 11 bases remaining between them. This CDR3 spans 15 amino acids. Germline assignment: CDR1 SGHDN and CDR2 FVKESK.

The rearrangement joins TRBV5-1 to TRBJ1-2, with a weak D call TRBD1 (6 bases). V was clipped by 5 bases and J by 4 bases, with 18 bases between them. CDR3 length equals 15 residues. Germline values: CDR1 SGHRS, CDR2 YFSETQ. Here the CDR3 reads CASSPGQIRGYGYTF. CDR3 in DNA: TGCGCCAGCAGTCCCGGACAGATAAGAGGCTATGGCTACACCTTC.

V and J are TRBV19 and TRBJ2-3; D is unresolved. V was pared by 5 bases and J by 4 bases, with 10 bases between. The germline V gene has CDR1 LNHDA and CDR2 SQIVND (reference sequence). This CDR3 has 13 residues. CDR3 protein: CASSPEGPDTQYF. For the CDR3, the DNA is TGTGCCAGTAGTCCCGAAGGGCCAGATACGCAGTATTTT.

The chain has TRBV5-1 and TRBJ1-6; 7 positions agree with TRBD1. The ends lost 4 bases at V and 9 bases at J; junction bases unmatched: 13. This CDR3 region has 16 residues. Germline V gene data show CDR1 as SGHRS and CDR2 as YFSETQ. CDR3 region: CASSLTRQGGSSPLHF. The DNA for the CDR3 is TGCGCCAGCAGCCTAACACGACAGGGAGGTAGTTCACCCCTCCACTTT.

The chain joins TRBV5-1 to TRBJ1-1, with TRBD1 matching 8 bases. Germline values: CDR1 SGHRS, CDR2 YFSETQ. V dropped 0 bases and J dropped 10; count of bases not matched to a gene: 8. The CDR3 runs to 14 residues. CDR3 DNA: TGCGCCAGCAGCTTGGCTGGACAGGGCTCGGGAGCTTTCTTT. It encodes CASSLAGQGSGAFF.

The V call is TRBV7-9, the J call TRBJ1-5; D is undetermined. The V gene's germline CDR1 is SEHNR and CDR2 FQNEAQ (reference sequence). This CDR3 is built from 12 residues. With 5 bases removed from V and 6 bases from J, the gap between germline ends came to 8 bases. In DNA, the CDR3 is TGTGCCAGCAGCGCCGTGGGTCAGCCCCAGCATTTT. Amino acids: CASSAVGQPQHF.